This T cell receptor beta chain was captured in a study of cytotoxic CD8 clonotypes in ibrutinib-treated CLL. Worth noting for this clone: Antigen specificity is unknown.

This CDR3 is 14 amino acids long. V lost 0 bases, J lost 8 bases, and 4 bases stayed unmatched. Germline values: CDR1 SGHRS, CDR2 YFSETQ. Clones were read by immunoSEQ multiplex PCR, and TCRdb kept only the in-frame ones, dropping some. This table has about 22,000 clones, approximately 81% appearing once. Findings of the study overall: Clonality went up at ibrutinib response and then declined back toward baseline at progression. Pretreatment clonality was elevated relative to age-matched healthy donors and paralleled circulating CD8+ T-cell counts. Sustained-remission and progressing patients had unequal sampling times.

The origin of this receptor is a human donor with chronic lymphocytic leukemia. J is TRBJ1-2 and V is TRBV5-1; 10 nucleotides align to TRBD1. The sequencing used PBMCs, collected before ibrutinib treatment. CDR3 protein: CASSLGDRGDGYTF. In DNA, the CDR3 is TGCGCCAGCAGCTTGGGGGACAGGGGAGACGGCTACACCTTC.